This record concerns one T cell receptor (beta chain) sequence. An end of the junction does not agree with germline; a read error may underlie this. The record originates from a study of T cells in Graves' hyperthyroidism and ophthalmopathy. RNA transcripts yielded amplified TCR beta CDR3 regions. The TCR CDR3 was amplified in a first-round RT-PCR using the HTBI primer set. TCRdb used MiXCR to reprocess the multiplex PCR reads, holding one entry per CDR3 protein. This sample has hundreds of thousands of distinct CDR3 sequences, with approximately 15% found just once. The receptor was derived from a woman under 30 with Graves' hyperthyroidism. The sequenced sample was blood.

This CDR3 is CATSDYRDGEDGHTF. The CDR3 nucleotides read TGTGCCACCAGTGATTACCGGGACGGAGAAGATGGCCACACCTTC. This chain links TRBV24-1 with TRBJ1-2, with D maybe TRBD1 (5 bases). The CDR3 sequence is 15 residues long. From germline, CDR1 is KGHDR and CDR2 SFDVKD.